The clone carrying this TCR beta chain was detected only once. Its antigen is not identified. Over chemoradiotherapy, repertoires were sampled more than once. The data derive from a study of chemoradiotherapy in HPV16-positive cancers. Study-level background: Candidate HPV-specific T-cell clones and common TCR motifs came from functional assays in a couple of HPV16-positive patients.

Assay: immunoSEQ multiplex PCR; the TCRdb copy retains only in-frame clones and omits some. The top ten clones hold approximately 9% of a sample with 8,500 to 9,000 clones, around two thirds of them seen once. Trimming removed 5 bases at V and 4 bases at J, with 12 bases between. Germline-derived CDR1 and CDR2 are LNHDA and SQIVND (reference sequence). The CDR3 contains 14 residues. Regarding the study as a whole: Functional assays defining HPV-specific T cells used only two HPV16-positive patients. Candidate HPV-specific clones and E7-related TCR motifs grew in tumor during treatment.

The sample was taken from a patient who underwent chemoradiotherapy. The receptor was derived from a human donor with HPV-associated anogenital cancer. The chain is built from TRBV19 and TRBJ1-5; D is uncertain. The CDR3 region is CASSGLAVNQPQHF. CDR3 coding DNA: TGTGCCAGTAGTGGATTGGCAGTTAATCAGCCCCAGCATTTT.